One and the same sample provided the 24 T cell receptor beta chains below, sequenced in a study of blood T cell repertoires in COVID-19. Only in-frame clones appear in the TCRdb table, and some are missing; sequencing was by immunoSEQ multiplex PCR. There are some 260,000 clones in the sample; roughly 88% occur only once, and roughly 10% lies in the top ten. Sequenced material: peripheral blood. Receptors were obtained from a woman aged 70-85 years with COVID-19, enrolled during active disease.

V usage is TRBV9 and J usage is TRBJ2-2; unclear D gene. V was pared by 0 bases and J by 2 bases, with 8 bases between. The germline CDR1 and CDR2 sequences are SGDLS and YYNGEE. The CDR3 has 15 residues. The CDR3 DNA sequence: TGTGCCAGCAGCGTAGCAACAGTAAACACCGGGGAGCTGTTTTTT. Translating it yields CASSVATVNTGELFF.

The rearrangement links TRBV3-1 (or the pseudogene TRBV3-2) to TRBJ2-7; perhaps TRBD1 as D (6 bases). Germline loops: CDR1 LGHDT, CDR2 YNNKEL (reference sequence). Trimming stripped 2 bases from V and 2 bases from J, with 10 bases between. The CDR3 is 14 amino acids. The CDR3 region is CASSQRGGPYEQYF. Here the CDR3 DNA reads TGTGCCAGCAGCCAACGAGGGGGACCCTACGAGCAGTACTTC.

Concerning this clone itself: At one end, the junction sequence differs from germline, possibly due to a read error. The rearrangement joins TRBV7-8 to TRBJ2-1, with a tentative D call TRBD2 (5 bases). This CDR3 contains 13 residues. Per the germline V gene, CDR1 is SGHVS and CDR2 is FQNEAQ. DNA of the CDR3: TGTGCCAGCAGCTCGGCCGTAAACGGACTGGGGATCTTC. Protein: CASSSAVNGLGIF.

The chain uses TRBV6-2 or TRBV6-3 and TRBJ2-3; D might be TRBD2 (5 bases). In germline, CDR1 is MNHEY, CDR2 SVGEGT. The CDR3 totals 16 residues. V was pared by 5 bases and J by 4 bases, with 19 bases between. For the CDR3, the DNA is TGTGCCAGCAGTGACCCCGGCCCACTAGGAGCAGATACGCAGTATTTT. Residues: CASSDPGPLGADTQYF.

The chain recombines TRBV15 with TRBJ1-6, with a tentative D call TRBD1 (5 bases). The CDR3 extends over 17 amino acids. The germline CDR1 and CDR2 sequences are LNHNV and YYDKDF (reference sequence). Between the trimmed V and J ends, which lost 0 bases and 4 bases, there was a span of 13 bases. CDR3 sequence: CATSRDPSKGYNSPLHF. As DNA, the CDR3 is TGTGCCACCAGCAGAGACCCCAGTAAGGGGTATAATTCACCCCTCCACTTT. The whole variable domain, remainder taken from reference TRBV15 and TRBJ1-6, is DAMVIQNPRYQVTQFGKPVTLSCSQTLNHNVMYWYQQKSSQAPKLLFHYYDKDFNNEADTPDNFQSRRPNTSFCFLDIRSPGLGDTAMYLCATSRDPSKGYNSPLHFGNGTRLTVT.

The chain links TRBV2 to TRBJ1-4; D call uncertain. The CDR3 spans 13 residues. The V gene lost 6 bases and the J gene lost 11 bases, with 16 bases spanning the gap. Germline V gene data show CDR1 as SNHLY and CDR2 as FYNNEI. The chain's CDR3 is CASRVNGPNKLFF. The CDR3 coding sequence is TGTGCCAGCAGAGTCAACGGTCCGAATAAACTGTTTTTT.

The rearrangement joins TRBV9 to TRBJ2-1, with 9 bases identical to TRBD2. The V gene end was trimmed by 5 bases and the J gene end by 7 bases; junction bases not matched to a gene: 10. Germline V gene data show CDR1 as SGDLS and CDR2 as YYNGEE. The CDR3 has 15 residues. In nucleotides, the CDR3 is TGTGCCAGCAGTTTAGCGGGAGTCCGGGTGAATGAGCAGTTCTTC. Protein sequence: CASSLAGVRVNEQFF.

J is TRBJ2-1 and V is TRBV7-9, with 15 bases fitting TRBD2. V lost 5 bases, J lost 2 bases, and 10 bases stayed unmatched. The length of the CDR3 is 19 residues. Germline CDR1 and CDR2: SEHNR and FQNEAQ (reference sequence). The CDR3 region is CASSAGLAGGLGTYNEQFF. The CDR3 bases are TGTGCCAGCAGCGCGGGACTAGCGGGAGGTCTCGGGACCTACAATGAGCAGTTCTTC.

V and J are TRBV6-5 and TRBJ1-1; D perhaps matches TRBD1 (6 bases). The CDR3 consists of 13 residues. Germline V gene data show CDR1 as MNHEY and CDR2 as SVGAGI. Trimming left V 0 bases short and J 7 bases short, with 9 bases between. CDR3 protein: CASSYSRGGEAFF. The CDR3 coding sequence is TGTGCCAGCAGTTACTCCAGGGGTGGTGAAGCTTTCTTT.

V is TRBV30 and J is TRBJ2-1; TRBD1 is a possible D gene (5 bases). V lost 7 bases and J 5 bases, leaving 9 bases between the germline ends. Per the germline V gene, CDR1 is GTSNPN and CDR2 is SVGIG (reference sequence). The CDR3 extends over 11 amino acids. The CDR3 nucleotides are TGTGCCTCGACAGAAAACAATGAGCAGTTCTTC. This gives the protein CASTENNEQFF.

The chain links TRBV7-2 to TRBJ2-7, with D possibly matching TRBD1 (5 bases). This CDR3 is 14 amino acids long. V was shortened by 0 bases and J by 3 bases, with 9 bases between the two germline ends. In germline, CDR1 is SGHTA, CDR2 FQGNSA. CDR3 residues: CASSLAGAVYEQYF. Written as DNA, the CDR3 is TGTGCCAGCAGCTTAGCAGGGGCCGTCTACGAGCAGTACTTC.

This clone was picked up one time. The rearrangement joins TRBV10-2 to TRBJ1-5; D is possibly TRBD1 (5 bases). Germline V gene lookup returns CDR1 WSHSY and CDR2 SAAADI. V was clipped by 4 bases and J by 3 bases, with 16 bases between them. The CDR3 is 16 amino acids. CDR3 DNA: TGCGCCAGCAGTGTCTCTGTGAAGGGGTACAATCAGCCCCAGCATTTT. The encoded protein is CASSVSVKGYNQPQHF.

The chain employs TRBV6-2 or TRBV6-3 and TRBJ1-1; 7 bases agree with TRBD1. The J segment lost 5 bases and the V segment lost 5 bases, leaving 2 bases of the junction unmatched. The CDR3 extends over 12 amino acids. In germline, CDR1 is MNHEY, CDR2 SVGEGT. The CDR3 spells CASSGTATEAFF. The CDR3 coding sequence is TGTGCCAGCAGTGGGACAGCTACTGAAGCTTTCTTT.

The rearrangement joins TRBV7-8 to TRBJ2-2; TRBD1 aligns across 10 bases. V lost 1 base and J lost 2; bases outside the gene matches: 7. CDR3 length: 18 amino acids. Germline values: CDR1 SGHVS, CDR2 FQNEAQ. The CDR3 reads CASSLGTGGNLNTGELFF. CDR3 nucleotide sequence: TGTGCCAGCAGCTTAGGGACAGGGGGTAATCTAAACACCGGGGAGCTGTTTTTT.

This clone has only a few counts. The chain combines TRBV5-6 with TRBJ1-3, with TRBD1 matching over 9 bases. CDR3 length equals 16 residues. J gave up 6 bases and V 4 bases, and 11 bases lay outside the gene matches. Germline CDR1 reads SGHDT; CDR2 reads YYEEEE. CDR3 sequence: CASSPFQQGAENTIYF. In nucleotides, the CDR3 is TGTGCCAGCAGCCCCTTCCAACAGGGGGCTGAAAACACCATATATTTT.

V gene TRBV30 combines with J gene TRBJ2-5, with 8 bases matching TRBD1. V lost 2 bases, J lost 5 bases, and 4 bases stayed unmatched. Germline V gene sequence: CDR1 GTSNPN, CDR2 SVGIG (reference sequence). The CDR3 runs 13 residues. The CDR3 here is CAWSIYRGETQYF. Written as DNA, the CDR3 is TGTGCCTGGAGTATATACAGGGGGGAGACCCAGTACTTC.

The V call is TRBV3-1 (or the pseudogene TRBV3-2), the J call TRBJ2-2; 13 positions match TRBD2. Per the germline V gene, CDR1 is LGHDT and CDR2 is YNNKEL (reference sequence). This CDR3 region has 16 residues. V was clipped by 3 bases and J by 5 bases; unmatched bases: 3. This CDR3 is CASSHTTSGRTGELFF. The CDR3 DNA reads TGTGCCAGCAGCCATACGACTAGCGGGAGGACCGGGGAGCTGTTTTTT.

This rearrangement joins TRBV4-1 to TRBJ1-2; 7 positions match TRBD1. Trimming took 0 bases from V and 5 from J; bases not matched to a gene: 3. The CDR3 is 14 amino acids. Germline V gene sequence: CDR1 MGHRA, CDR2 YSYEKL. CDR3 protein: CASSQEGQRYGYTF. Written as DNA, the CDR3 is TGCGCCAGCAGCCAAGAGGGACAGAGATATGGCTACACCTTC.

The chain is built from TRBV3-1 (or the pseudogene TRBV3-2) and TRBJ2-3; the D gene is possibly TRBD2 (6 bases). This CDR3 has 16 amino acids. V lost 1 base and J lost 0, with 11 bases in between. Germline V gene sequence: CDR1 LGHDT, CDR2 YNNKEL (reference sequence). The CDR3 DNA reads TGTGCCAGCAGCCAAGCGTGGGGGACTAGCACAGATACGCAGTATTTT. It encodes CASSQAWGTSTDTQYF.

There are a few counts of this clone. V usage is TRBV6-5 and J usage is TRBJ2-1, with TRBD2 as a possible D gene (6 bases). Trimming cost V 2 bases and J 9 bases, with 17 bases left between them. Germline V CDR1 and CDR2: MNHEY, SVGAGI. This CDR3 contains 15 residues. This CDR3 is CASSYGTDLLREQFF. For the CDR3, the DNA is TGTGCCAGCAGTTACGGGACTGACTTACTACGTGAGCAGTTCTTC.

The gene calls are TRBV12-3 or TRBV12-4 and TRBJ2-7; possibly TRBD1 for D (5 bases). The CDR3 covers 13 residues. Trimming took off 1 base at V and 6 bases at J, with 10 bases between the two ends. This chain's CDR3 is CASSLVRVGEQYF. The CDR3, as DNA: TGTGCCAGCAGTTTAGTCAGGGTTGGCGAGCAGTACTTC.

This chain uses TRBV11-2 with TRBJ2-7; tentatively, D is TRBD2 (6 bases). V was shortened by 4 bases and J by 7 bases, with 17 bases between the two germline ends. The germline V gene encodes CDR1 SGHAT and CDR2 FQNNGV. The CDR3 sequence is 14 residues long. CDR3 loop: CASSSAGNSREQYF. In nucleotides, the CDR3 is TGTGCCAGCAGCTCGGCGGGAAACTCGAGGGAGCAGTACTTC.

The genes are TRBV19 and TRBJ2-3; 9 nucleotides match TRBD1. CDR1 is LNHDA, CDR2 SQIVND, per germline (reference sequence). Trimming removed 6 bases from V and 1 base from J; junction bases left unmatched: 5. This CDR3 has 15 residues. This chain's CDR3 is CASSGQGIGTDTQYF. The CDR3 DNA follows: TGTGCCAGTAGCGGACAGGGGATCGGCACAGATACGCAGTATTTT.

A few counts support this clone. V and J are TRBV11-2 and TRBJ1-2; the match to TRBD1 covers 7 bases. Germline CDR1 and CDR2: SGHAT and FQNNGV. The CDR3 contains 16 residues. The trim removed 6 bases at V and 3 bases at J, leaving 13 bases unmatched. The CDR3 loop reads CASSARQGIDHYGYTF. The CDR3, as DNA: TGTGCCAGCAGTGCCCGACAGGGCATAGACCACTATGGCTACACCTTC. The full variable domain, rest sourced from reference TRBV11-2 and TRBJ1-2, is EAGVAQSPRYKIIEKRQSVAFWCNPISGHATLYWYQQILGQGPKLLIQFQNNGVVDDSQLPKDRFSAERLKGVDSTLKIQPAKLEDSAVYLCASSARQGIDHYGYTFGSGTRLTVV.